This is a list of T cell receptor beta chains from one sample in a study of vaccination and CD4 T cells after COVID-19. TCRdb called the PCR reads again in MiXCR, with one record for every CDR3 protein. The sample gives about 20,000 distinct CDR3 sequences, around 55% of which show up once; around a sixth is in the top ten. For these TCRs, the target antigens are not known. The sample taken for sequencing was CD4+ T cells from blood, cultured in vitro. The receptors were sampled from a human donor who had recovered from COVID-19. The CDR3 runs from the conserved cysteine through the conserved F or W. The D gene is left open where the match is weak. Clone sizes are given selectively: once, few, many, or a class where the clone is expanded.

cdr3_nt: TGTGCCAGCAGGGCCGCCGAACCGCGATATGGCTACACCTTC
cdr3_aa: CASRAAEPRYGYTF
j_call: TRBJ1-2
clone_size: -
v_call: TRBV28
d_call: -

cdr3_nt: TGTGCCAGCAGCCCCAGCTGGCCGACCATATATTTT
cdr3_aa: CASSPSWPTIYF
j_call: TRBJ1-3
clone_size: -
v_call: TRBV7-2
d_call: -

cdr3_nt: TGTGCCAGTAGTATAGACGGACGTAACGAGCAGTACTTC
cdr3_aa: CASSIDGRNEQYF
j_call: TRBJ2-7
clone_size: -
v_call: TRBV19
d_call: -

cdr3_nt: TGTGCCAGCAGCCAAACGGGACAGGGGTTTTCACCCCTCCACTTT
cdr3_aa: CASSQTGQGFSPLHF
j_call: TRBJ1-6
clone_size: -
v_call: TRBV7-8
d_call: TRBD1

cdr3_nt: TGTGCCAGCAGTTTAGGTTCCAGGGGGCCGTCCGTGGGCTACACCTTC
cdr3_aa: CASSLGSRGPSVGYTF
j_call: TRBJ1-2
clone_size: -
v_call: TRBV28
d_call: TRBD1

cdr3_nt: TGTGCCAGCAGCCCCCCCGGAGTTTTCGGGGGTGAAGCTTTCTTT
cdr3_aa: CASSPPGVFGGEAFF
j_call: TRBJ1-1
clone_size: -
v_call: TRBV28
d_call: -

cdr3_nt: TGTGCCAGCGCCCTGGGGGCCCAGCCCCAGCATTTT
cdr3_aa: CASALGAQPQHF
j_call: TRBJ1-5
clone_size: -
v_call: TRBV7-9
d_call: -

cdr3_nt: TGTGCCAGCAGTTTATCCCCAGGAGTCTATGGCTACACCTTC
cdr3_aa: CASSLSPGVYGYTF
j_call: TRBJ1-2
clone_size: -
v_call: TRBV28
d_call: -

cdr3_nt: TGTGCCATCAGTTCGACAGGCGCCAATTCACCCCTCCACTTT
cdr3_aa: CAISSTGANSPLHF
j_call: TRBJ1-6
clone_size: few
v_call: TRBV10-3
d_call: -

cdr3_nt: TGTGCCACCAGTGACTCTAACCCGGGAGGCTATGGCTACACCTTC
cdr3_aa: CATSDSNPGGYGYTF
j_call: TRBJ1-2
clone_size: few
v_call: TRBV24-1
d_call: -

cdr3_nt: TGTGCCAGTAGTATTCAGTTTGAGACAGGGGCCTACGAGCAGTACTTC
cdr3_aa: CASSIQFETGAYEQYF
j_call: TRBJ2-7
clone_size: -
v_call: TRBV19
d_call: TRBD1

cdr3_nt: TGTGCCAGCAGCCCCAGTACAGACTACTATGGCTACACCTTC
cdr3_aa: CASSPSTDYYGYTF
j_call: TRBJ1-2
clone_size: few
v_call: TRBV7-6
d_call: -

cdr3_nt: TGTGCCAGCAGCCCCAAGCCGCAAGAGACCCAGTACTTC
cdr3_aa: CASSPKPQETQYF
j_call: TRBJ2-5
clone_size: -
v_call: TRBV7-2
d_call: -

cdr3_nt: TGTGCCAGCAGTGAAGAAGGGAGATATGGCTACACCTTC
cdr3_aa: CASSEEGRYGYTF
j_call: TRBJ1-2
clone_size: -
v_call: TRBV6-1
d_call: -

cdr3_nt: TGCAGTGCTAGTGGCCTAGCGGGAGACCTCTCCTACAATGAGCAGTTCTTC
cdr3_aa: CSASGLAGDLSYNEQFF
j_call: TRBJ2-1
clone_size: -
v_call: TRBV20-1
d_call: TRBD2

cdr3_nt: TGTGCCAGCTCACTGATTAGCGGGGGCACAGATACGCAGTATTTT
cdr3_aa: CASSLISGGTDTQYF
j_call: TRBJ2-3
clone_size: few
v_call: TRBV18
d_call: TRBD2

cdr3_nt: TGCGCCAGCAGTGCTAGCGGCTCCTACGAGCAGTACTTC
cdr3_aa: CASSASGSYEQYF
j_call: TRBJ2-7
clone_size: -
v_call: TRBV10-1
d_call: TRBD2

cdr3_nt: TGTGCCAGCAGCTTAGGGTACAGGAGATCCAGGGGGGACTATGGCTACACCTTC
cdr3_aa: CASSLGYRRSRGDYGYTF
j_call: TRBJ1-2
clone_size: -
v_call: TRBV7-8
d_call: TRBD1

cdr3_nt: TGTGCCAGCAGATTGACAGCCCAAGATGCTACGGAGCAGTACTTC
cdr3_aa: CASRLTAQDATEQYF
j_call: TRBJ2-7
clone_size: -
v_call: TRBV7-6
d_call: -

cdr3_nt: TGTGCCAGCAGCTTAGCGGGGGACTACCAAGAGACCCAGTACTTC
cdr3_aa: CASSLAGDYQETQYF
j_call: TRBJ2-5
clone_size: -
v_call: TRBV7-2
d_call: -

cdr3_nt: TGTGCCACCAGTGATGTGGGACAGGTATTAAGGAATGAGCAGTTCTTC
cdr3_aa: CATSDVGQVLRNEQFF
j_call: TRBJ2-1
clone_size: -
v_call: TRBV24-1
d_call: TRBD1

cdr3_nt: TGTGCCAGCAGTTACCGGACAGCTACCTACGAGCAGTACTTC
cdr3_aa: CASSYRTATYEQYF
j_call: TRBJ2-7
clone_size: few
v_call: TRBV6-5
d_call: -

cdr3_nt: TGTGCCAGCTCACCACTACAGGGTGTCGCTGAAGCTTTCTTT
cdr3_aa: CASSPLQGVAEAFF
j_call: TRBJ1-1
clone_size: once
v_call: TRBV18
d_call: -

cdr3_nt: TGTGCCAGCAGCCAGACCCTCTGGGGACAGGGTAATTACAATGAGCAGTTCTTC
cdr3_aa: CASSQTLWGQGNYNEQFF
j_call: TRBJ2-1
clone_size: -
v_call: TRBV2
d_call: TRBD1

cdr3_nt: TGCGCCAGCAGCCAAGATTGGCGGGGCACCCAGTACCAAGAGACCCAGTACTTC
cdr3_aa: CASSQDWRGTQYQETQYF
j_call: TRBJ2-5
clone_size: -
v_call: TRBV4-1
d_call: -

cdr3_nt: TGTGCCAGCAGCCGAGTGCCGGGGGGAACCATTGCCTACGAGCAGTACTTC
cdr3_aa: CASSRVPGGTIAYEQYF
j_call: TRBJ2-7
clone_size: -
v_call: TRBV11-3
d_call: TRBD2

cdr3_nt: TGTGCCAGCAGTTTCCCCGGCACAGATACGCAGTATTTT
cdr3_aa: CASSFPGTDTQYF
j_call: TRBJ2-3
clone_size: -
v_call: TRBV6-5
d_call: -

cdr3_nt: TGTGCCAGCAGTTCCCCGGGTCAGGGGGCGGGTGGCTACACCTTC
cdr3_aa: CASSSPGQGAGGYTF
j_call: TRBJ1-2
clone_size: -
v_call: TRBV28
d_call: TRBD1

cdr3_nt: TGTGCCAGCCGTAGCGGGAGCCGGGGAAACAATGAGCAGTTCTTC
cdr3_aa: CASRSGSRGNNEQFF
j_call: TRBJ2-1
clone_size: -
v_call: TRBV12-3/TRBV12-4
d_call: TRBD2

cdr3_nt: TGCGCCAGCAGCCTACAGGGGTTCAATCAGCCCCAGCATTTT
cdr3_aa: CASSLQGFNQPQHF
j_call: TRBJ1-5
clone_size: few
v_call: TRBV4-1
d_call: TRBD1

cdr3_nt: TGTGCCAGCAGCTTATCGGGGAGAAACTACGAGCAGTACTTC
cdr3_aa: CASSLSGRNYEQYF
j_call: TRBJ2-7
clone_size: once
v_call: TRBV7-9
d_call: -

cdr3_nt: TGTGCCAGCAGTGAAGAGGGCGCTGTCTATGGCTACACCTTC
cdr3_aa: CASSEEGAVYGYTF
j_call: TRBJ1-2
clone_size: -
v_call: TRBV2
d_call: -